This T cell receptor beta chain was identified in a study of CD8 T cells in Susac syndrome. RNA amounts of roughly 0.45 to 1 ug underwent reverse transcription with random hexamers. With immunoSEQ multiplex PCR, TCR beta CDR3 was amplified across 54 Vbeta and 13 Jbeta. In TCRdb, the immunoSEQ multiplex PCR reads were re-called with MiXCR into one record per CDR3 protein. This table holds approximately 140,000 distinct CDR3 sequences, around 75% found once. CD8+ and CD4+ T cells taken from blood had their TCR beta sequenced. The receptor was derived from a human donor with multiple sclerosis. Source material: CD8+ T cells from PBMCs.

The CDR3 DNA reads TGTGCCAGCAGCTCTGGAGCGTCTAGCACAGATACGCAGTATTTT. Protein: CASSSGASSTDTQYF. V usage is TRBV9 and J usage is TRBJ2-3; no definite D call. Looked up from germline, CDR1 is SGDLS and CDR2 is YYNGEE. Deletions cut 4 bases from V and 0 bases from J, with 12 bases between. The CDR3 is 15 amino acids.